A selection of T cell receptor beta chains follows, all from one sample in a study of cytomegalovirus exposure and HLA in healthy donors. TCRdb keeps only in-frame clones here, not all; method: immunoSEQ multiplex PCR. Of under 200,000 clones listed, around 92% are singletons. The specimen sequenced was PBMCs. The source of these receptors is a young man in good health and CMV-seropositive. CDR3s include the opening cysteine and the closing phenylalanine or tryptophan. A D gene is named only where the DNA matches it firmly.

v_call d_call cdr3_aa
TRBV18 TRBD1 CASSPRGPSYSMNTEAFF
TRBV18 TRBD2 CASSPSSGRADTQYF
TRBV15 TRBD1 CATSRDRGRYNEQFF
TRBV29-1 TRBD1 CSVIRTGRSQPQHF
TRBV2 . CASSEARGYEQYF
TRBV5-1 TRBD1 CASSLDGQGNEKLFF
TRBV29-1 . CSVHPESLGFDEQFF
TRBV19 TRBD1 CASSIDRGRGELGNQPQHF
TRBV7-2 . CASSFSTDTQYF
TRBV11-1 . CASSLNGASASYEQYF
TRBV19 TRBD1 CASMTGPGDTIYF
TRBV10-2 . CASRELALDTQYF
TRBV7-9 TRBD1 CASSSDRGRNNGYTF
TRBV5-6 . CASSLGLTDEQYF
TRBV5-4 TRBD1 CASSPGQYTGELFF
TRBV18 . CASSPNQGGTNYGYTF
TRBV23-1 . CASSLGQGRKGTEAFF
TRBV19 TRBD1 CASSSGQGAAGYTF
TRBV9 . CASSVAANSNTEAFF
TRBV18 TRBD1 CASSPGTGTLNEQFF
TRBV11-2 TRBD2 CASSSLAGVGEQYF
TRBV27 . CASSLQGNTEAFF
TRBV19 . CASSLGQSNTEAFF
TRBV4-1 . CASSQVGGAGYDNEQFF
TRBV21-1 . CASIGWRECTDTQYF
TRBV29-1 TRBD1 CSVDGTGYNEQFF
TRBV4-1 TRBD2 CASSQDIRLAGGRHNEQFF
TRBV11-3 . CASSLEQAEAFF
TRBV7-2 TRBD2 CASSLLPGLDYEQYF
TRBV6-1 . CASSRVYGYTF
TRBV7-2 TRBD2 CASSFTLGEGPNEQFF
TRBV7-9 . CASSLARTGKESQYF
TRBV5-1 . CASSLDGERNEKLFF
TRBV30 TRBD1 CAWTPSSRTGYDGYTF
TRBV28 . CASSFNSGYYGYTF
TRBV6-5 TRBD1 CASRQGERYGYTF
TRBV4-1 TRBD2 CASSQGQLAGRSYEQYF
TRBV27 TRBD1 CASSLSGQANQPQHF
TRBV11-2 . CASSLVGYEQYF
TRBV7-2 TRBD2 CATGRAGREQFF
TRBV5-1 TRBD1 CASSSTGGVYGYTF
TRBV19 TRBD1 CASSLDLDRGDSGANVLTF
TRBV11-3 . CASSPHGEAFF
TRBV9 TRBD2 CASSPNSGYSSYEQYF
TRBV4-1 TRBD2 CASSQILLRTRDHEQYF
TRBV19 . CASSMGLGQPQHF
TRBV5-1 TRBD1 CASSLDMDRGFYEQYF
TRBV5-1 TRBD1 CASSLDWAGQDGYTF
TRBV6-1 TRBD1 CASSLDRGITEAFF
TRBV27 TRBD1 CASSFWDRDNEQFF
TRBV7-3 . CASSLSGLQGSYNEQFF
TRBV19 TRBD1 CASSMGQGYEQYF